This entry describes one T cell receptor (beta chain). Its matching antigen is unknown. Measured with immunoSEQ multiplex PCR; TCRdb has only the in-frame clones, and not every one. The sample lists about 330,000 clones, more than 80% occurring once. These donors were members of the approximately 110-subject validation cohort, a group separate from the roughly 700-subject first cohort. The sample belongs to a study of cytomegalovirus exposure and HLA in healthy donors. Across the study: The approximately 130 validation repertoires matched the roughly 700 first-cohort repertoires in platform, a later analysis reported. Study-wide results and caveats: Specificity for CMV antigens was confirmed in vitro for three of the CMV-associated chains. The TCR clusters that emerged in the first cohort tended, a later analysis found, to co-occur in the 110 or so validation repertoires.

The clonotype comes from a woman aged 18-29 years in good health and CMV-seronegative. The sample consisted of PBMCs.

In DNA form, the CDR3 reads TGTGCCAGCAGCTCCGGGACAGGGGTCACAGATACGCAGTATTTT. Its protein is CASSSGTGVTDTQYF. This sequence joins TRBV28 and TRBJ2-3, with 10 bases identical to TRBD1. The V and J ends lost 6 bases and 2 bases, in that order; junction bases with no gene match: 5. In germline, CDR1 is MDHEN, CDR2 SYDVKM. The CDR3 has 15 residues.